This T cell receptor beta chain appears in the sequencing data of a study of T cells in Graves' hyperthyroidism and ophthalmopathy. For the study at large: Peripheral blood was secured at the point of initial diagnosis, before any treatment.

The CDR3 is made up of 13 amino acids. The germline gives CDR1 LNHDA, CDR2 SQIVND (reference sequence). From RNA transcripts, TCR beta CDR3 regions were amplified. Primed by the HTBI set, a first-round RT-PCR was run on the TCR CDR3. From the multiplex PCR reads, TCRdb called clonotypes with MiXCR, one entry per CDR3 protein. The profile covers hundreds of thousands of distinct CDR3 sequences, with about 14% appearing a single time and 5.8% taken by the ten largest. Study-level points and caveats: Ophthalmopathy was predicted by the model a median of about 6.7 months ahead of onset.

Hyperthyroidism in the patients, aged 18 to 65, was newly diagnosed and under 2 months in duration. Before ophthalmopathy appeared, progressors gave blood at initial hyperthyroidism diagnosis. A remark on this clonotype: What it binds is not known. A single base separates this from a much larger clone, so it may be a read error.

The sequence was collected from a woman younger than 45 with Graves' hyperthyroidism that later progressed to Graves' ophthalmopathy. The sample taken for sequencing was blood. The V gene is TRBV19, the J gene TRBJ2-5; tentative D call: TRBD2 (6 bases). The end of the DNA aligns better with TRBJ2-1, so the J call may be wrong. This CDR3 reads CASSTLAEETQFF. Written as DNA, the CDR3 is TGTGCCAGTAGCACACTAGCAGAAGAGACCCAGTTCTTC.